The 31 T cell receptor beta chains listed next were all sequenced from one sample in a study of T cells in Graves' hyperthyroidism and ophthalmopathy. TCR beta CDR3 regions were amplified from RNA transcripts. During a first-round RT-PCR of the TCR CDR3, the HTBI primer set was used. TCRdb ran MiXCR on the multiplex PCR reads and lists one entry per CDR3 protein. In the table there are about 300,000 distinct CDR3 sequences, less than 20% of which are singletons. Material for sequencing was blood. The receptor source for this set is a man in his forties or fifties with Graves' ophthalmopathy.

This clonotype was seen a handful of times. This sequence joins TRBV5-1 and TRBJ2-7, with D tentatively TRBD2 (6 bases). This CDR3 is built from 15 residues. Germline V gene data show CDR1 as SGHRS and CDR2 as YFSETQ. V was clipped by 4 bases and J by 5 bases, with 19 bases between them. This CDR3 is CASSVPGTAPNEQYF. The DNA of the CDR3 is TGCGCCAGCAGCGTTCCCGGGACTGCTCCTAACGAGCAGTACTTC.

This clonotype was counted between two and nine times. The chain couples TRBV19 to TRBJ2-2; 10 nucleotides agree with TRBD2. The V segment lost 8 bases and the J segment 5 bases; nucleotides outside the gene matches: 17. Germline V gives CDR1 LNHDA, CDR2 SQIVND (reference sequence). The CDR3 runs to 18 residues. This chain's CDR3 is CASSSEALAGVTTGELFF. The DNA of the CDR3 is TGTGCCAGTTCTTCCGAGGCCCTAGCGGGGGTAACGACCGGGGAGCTGTTTTTT.

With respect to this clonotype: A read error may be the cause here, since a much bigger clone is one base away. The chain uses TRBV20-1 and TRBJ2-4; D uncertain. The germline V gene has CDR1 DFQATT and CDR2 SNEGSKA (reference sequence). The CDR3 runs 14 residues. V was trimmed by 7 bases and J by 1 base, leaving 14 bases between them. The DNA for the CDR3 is TGCAGTGGAGCCGACTCCGCGGCCAAAAACATTCAGTACTTC. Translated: CSGADSAAKNIQYF.

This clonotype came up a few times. CDR3 coding DNA: TGTGCCAGCAGTTACGCGTCCGAGGCATCGGAGACCCAGTACTTC. It specifies CASSYASEASETQYF. The chain has TRBV6-2 or TRBV6-3 and TRBJ2-5; D is unresolved. Between the trimmed V and J ends, which lost 2 bases and 5 bases, there was a span of 15 bases. CDR3 length: 15 amino acids. Germline CDR1 is MNHEY and CDR2 is SVGEGT.

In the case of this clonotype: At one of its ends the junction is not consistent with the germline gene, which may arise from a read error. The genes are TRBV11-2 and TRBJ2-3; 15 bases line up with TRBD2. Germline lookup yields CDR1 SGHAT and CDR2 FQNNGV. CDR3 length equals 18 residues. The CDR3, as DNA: TGCGCCAGCAGCCAACTTCCCCATGGGACTAGCGGGAGGGATACGCAGTATTTT. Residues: CASSQLPHGTSGRDTQYF.

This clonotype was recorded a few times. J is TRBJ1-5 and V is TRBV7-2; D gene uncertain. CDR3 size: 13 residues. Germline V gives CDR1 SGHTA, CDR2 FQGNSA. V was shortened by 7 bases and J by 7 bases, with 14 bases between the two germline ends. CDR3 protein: CASTTRVGQPQHF. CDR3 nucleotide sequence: TGTGCCAGCACCACAAGAGTGGGGCAGCCCCAGCATTTT.

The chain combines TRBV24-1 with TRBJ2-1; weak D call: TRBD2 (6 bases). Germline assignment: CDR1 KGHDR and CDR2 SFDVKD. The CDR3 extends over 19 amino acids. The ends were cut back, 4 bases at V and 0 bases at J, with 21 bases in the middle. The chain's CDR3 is CATSDRISFSGVSYNEQFF. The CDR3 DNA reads TGTGCCACCAGTGACCGGATTAGCTTCTCGGGAGTCTCCTACAATGAGCAGTTCTTC.

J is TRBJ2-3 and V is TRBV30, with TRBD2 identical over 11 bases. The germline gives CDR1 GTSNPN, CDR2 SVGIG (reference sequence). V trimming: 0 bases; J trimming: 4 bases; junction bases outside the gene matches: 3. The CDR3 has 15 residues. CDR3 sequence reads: CAWSVTSGSADTQYF. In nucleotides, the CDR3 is TGTGCCTGGAGTGTAACTAGCGGGAGCGCAGATACGCAGTATTTT.

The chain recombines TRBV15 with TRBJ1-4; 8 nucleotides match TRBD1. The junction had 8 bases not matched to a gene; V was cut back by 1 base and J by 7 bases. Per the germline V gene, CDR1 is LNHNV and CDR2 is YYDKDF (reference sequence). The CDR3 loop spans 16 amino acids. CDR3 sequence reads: CATSRARTGSTEKLFF. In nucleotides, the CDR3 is TGTGCCACCAGCAGAGCACGGACAGGGAGTACTGAAAAACTGTTTTTT.

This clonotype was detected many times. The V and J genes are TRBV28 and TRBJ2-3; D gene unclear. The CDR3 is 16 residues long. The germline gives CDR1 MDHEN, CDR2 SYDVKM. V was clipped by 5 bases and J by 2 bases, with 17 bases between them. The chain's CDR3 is CASSPLRARFTDTQYF. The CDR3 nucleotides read TGTGCCAGCAGTCCTCTTAGGGCAAGATTCACAGATACGCAGTATTTT.

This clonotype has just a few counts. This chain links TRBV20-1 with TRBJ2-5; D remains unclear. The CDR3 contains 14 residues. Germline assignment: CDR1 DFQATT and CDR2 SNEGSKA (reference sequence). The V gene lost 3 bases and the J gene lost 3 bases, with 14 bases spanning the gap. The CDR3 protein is CSASRPPTKETQYF. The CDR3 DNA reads TGCAGTGCTAGTCGGCCCCCTACTAAAGAGACCCAGTACTTC.

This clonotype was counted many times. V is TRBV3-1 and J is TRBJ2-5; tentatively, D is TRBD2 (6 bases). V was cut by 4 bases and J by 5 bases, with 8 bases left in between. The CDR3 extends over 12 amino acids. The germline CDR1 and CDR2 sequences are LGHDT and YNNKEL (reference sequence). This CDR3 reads CASSRAGETQYF. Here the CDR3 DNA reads TGTGCCAGCAGCCGTGCGGGGGAGACCCAGTACTTC.

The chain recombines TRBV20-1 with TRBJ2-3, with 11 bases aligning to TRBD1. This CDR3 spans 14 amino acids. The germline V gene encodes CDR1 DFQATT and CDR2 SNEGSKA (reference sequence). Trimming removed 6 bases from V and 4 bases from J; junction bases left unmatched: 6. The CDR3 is CSAGTGGGADTQYF. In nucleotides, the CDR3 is TGCAGTGCCGGGACAGGGGGAGGTGCAGATACGCAGTATTTT.

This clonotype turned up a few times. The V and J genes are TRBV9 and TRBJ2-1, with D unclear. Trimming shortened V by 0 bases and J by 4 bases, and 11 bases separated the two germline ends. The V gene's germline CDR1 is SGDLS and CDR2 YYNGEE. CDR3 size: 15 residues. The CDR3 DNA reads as TGTGCCAGCAGCGTAGCTGGATACCTTTACAATGAGCAGTTCTTC. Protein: CASSVAGYLYNEQFF.

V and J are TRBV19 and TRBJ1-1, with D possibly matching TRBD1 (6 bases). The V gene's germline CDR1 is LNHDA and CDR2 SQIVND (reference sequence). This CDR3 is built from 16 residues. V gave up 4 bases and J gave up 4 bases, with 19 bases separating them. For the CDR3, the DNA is TGTGCCAGTAGTAGATCGTCGGGGGCGCTGGGCACTGAAGCTTTCTTT. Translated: CASSRSSGALGTEAFF.

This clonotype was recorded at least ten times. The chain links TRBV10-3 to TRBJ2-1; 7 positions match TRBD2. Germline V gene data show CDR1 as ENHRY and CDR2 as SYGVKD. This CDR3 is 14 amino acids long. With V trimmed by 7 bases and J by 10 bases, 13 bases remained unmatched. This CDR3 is CAIKAGLRSLEQFF. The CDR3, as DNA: TGTGCCATCAAGGCGGGACTAAGATCCTTGGAGCAGTTCTTC.

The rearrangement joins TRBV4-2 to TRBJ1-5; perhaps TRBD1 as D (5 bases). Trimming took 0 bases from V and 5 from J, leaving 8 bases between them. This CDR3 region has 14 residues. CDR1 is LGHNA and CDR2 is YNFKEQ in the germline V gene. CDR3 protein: CASSQDSGDQPQHF. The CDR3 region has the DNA TGTGCCAGCAGCCAAGACTCGGGGGATCAGCCCCAGCATTTT.

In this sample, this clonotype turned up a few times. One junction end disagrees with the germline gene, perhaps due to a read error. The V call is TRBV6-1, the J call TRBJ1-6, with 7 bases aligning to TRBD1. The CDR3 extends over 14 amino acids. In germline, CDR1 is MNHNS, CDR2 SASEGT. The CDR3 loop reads CASSRDSGNSPPHF. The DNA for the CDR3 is TGTGCCAGCAGCCGGGACAGTGGGAATTCACCCCCCCACTTT.

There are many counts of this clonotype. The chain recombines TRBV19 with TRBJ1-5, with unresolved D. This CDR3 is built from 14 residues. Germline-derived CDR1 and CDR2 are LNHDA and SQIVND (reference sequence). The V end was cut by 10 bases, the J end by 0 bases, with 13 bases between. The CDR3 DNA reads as TGTGCCACCGACCCAGGTTATAGCAATCAGCCCCAGCATTTT. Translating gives CATDPGYSNQPQHF.

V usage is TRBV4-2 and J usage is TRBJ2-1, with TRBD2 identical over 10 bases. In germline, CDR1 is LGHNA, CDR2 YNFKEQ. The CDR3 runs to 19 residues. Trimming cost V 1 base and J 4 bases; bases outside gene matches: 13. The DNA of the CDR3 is TGTGCCAGCAGCCAAGTTGTAAGAGCGGGAGGGCCGGGGTACAATGAGCAGTTCTTC. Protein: CASSQVVRAGGPGYNEQFF.

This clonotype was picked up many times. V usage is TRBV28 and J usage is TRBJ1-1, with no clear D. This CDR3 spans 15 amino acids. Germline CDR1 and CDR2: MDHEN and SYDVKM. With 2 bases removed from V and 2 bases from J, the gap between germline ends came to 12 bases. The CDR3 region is CASSLAAPINTEAFF. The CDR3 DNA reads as TGTGCCAGCAGTTTAGCGGCCCCTATTAACACTGAAGCTTTCTTT.

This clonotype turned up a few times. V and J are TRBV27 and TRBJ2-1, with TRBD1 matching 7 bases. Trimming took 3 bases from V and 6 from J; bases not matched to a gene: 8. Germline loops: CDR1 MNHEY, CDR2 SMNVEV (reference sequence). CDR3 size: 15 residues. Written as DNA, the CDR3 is TGTGCCAGCAGTTTCCTGACAGGGCTCCTCAATGAGCAGTTCTTC. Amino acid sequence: CASSFLTGLLNEQFF.

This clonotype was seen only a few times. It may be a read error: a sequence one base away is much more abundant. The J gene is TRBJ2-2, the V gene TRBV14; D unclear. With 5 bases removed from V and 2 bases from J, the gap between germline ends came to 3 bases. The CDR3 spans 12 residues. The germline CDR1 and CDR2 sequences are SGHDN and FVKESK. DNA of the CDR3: TGTGCCAGCAGCTTTAACACCGGGGAGCTGTTTTTT. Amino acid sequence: CASSFNTGELFF.

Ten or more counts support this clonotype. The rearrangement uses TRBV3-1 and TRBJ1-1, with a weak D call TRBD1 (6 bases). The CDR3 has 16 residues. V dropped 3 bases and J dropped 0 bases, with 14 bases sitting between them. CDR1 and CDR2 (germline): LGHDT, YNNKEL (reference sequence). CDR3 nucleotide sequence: TGTGCCAGCAGCCAGGGTCCCAGGGGCGTGAACACTGAAGCTTTCTTT. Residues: CASSQGPRGVNTEAFF.

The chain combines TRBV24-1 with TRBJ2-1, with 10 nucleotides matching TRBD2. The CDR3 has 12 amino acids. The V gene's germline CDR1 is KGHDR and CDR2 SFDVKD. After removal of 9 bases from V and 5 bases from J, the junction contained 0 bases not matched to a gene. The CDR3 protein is CATGLADNEQFF. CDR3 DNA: TGTGCCACCGGACTAGCGGACAATGAGCAGTTCTTC.

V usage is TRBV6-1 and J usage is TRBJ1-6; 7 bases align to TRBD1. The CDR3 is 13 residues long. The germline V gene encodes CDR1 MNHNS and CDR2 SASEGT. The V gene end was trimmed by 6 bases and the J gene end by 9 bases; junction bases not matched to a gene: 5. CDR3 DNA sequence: TGTGCCAGCAGACCCGGACAGGCTTCACCCCTCCACTTT. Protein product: CASRPGQASPLHF.

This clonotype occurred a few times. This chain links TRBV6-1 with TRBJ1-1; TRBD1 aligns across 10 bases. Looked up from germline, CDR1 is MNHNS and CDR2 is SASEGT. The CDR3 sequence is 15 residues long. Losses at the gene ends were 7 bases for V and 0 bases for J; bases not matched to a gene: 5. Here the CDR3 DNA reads TGTGCCAGCATAAGACAGGGGGCCGTGAACACTGAAGCTTTCTTT. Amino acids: CASIRQGAVNTEAFF.

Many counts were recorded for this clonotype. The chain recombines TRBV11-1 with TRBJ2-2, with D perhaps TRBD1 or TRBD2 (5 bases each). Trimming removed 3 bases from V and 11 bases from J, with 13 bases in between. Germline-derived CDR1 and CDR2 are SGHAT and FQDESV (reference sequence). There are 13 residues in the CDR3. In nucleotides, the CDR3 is TGTGCCAGCAGCTTCTGGGGGAGCGGAGAGCTGTTTTTT. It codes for CASSFWGSGELFF.

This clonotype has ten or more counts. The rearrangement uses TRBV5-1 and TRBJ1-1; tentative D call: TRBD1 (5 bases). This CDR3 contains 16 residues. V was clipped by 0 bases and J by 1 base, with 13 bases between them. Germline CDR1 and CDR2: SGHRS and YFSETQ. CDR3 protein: CASSLAAGRGNTEAFF. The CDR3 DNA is TGCGCCAGCAGCTTGGCGGCAGGGCGTGGGAACACTGAAGCTTTCTTT.

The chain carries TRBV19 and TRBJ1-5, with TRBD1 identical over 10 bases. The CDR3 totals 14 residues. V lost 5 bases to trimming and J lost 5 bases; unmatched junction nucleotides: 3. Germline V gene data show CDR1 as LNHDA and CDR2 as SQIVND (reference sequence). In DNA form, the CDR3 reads TGTGCCAGTAGTGGACAGGGGGGAGATCAGCCCCAGCATTTT. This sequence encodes CASSGQGGDQPQHF.

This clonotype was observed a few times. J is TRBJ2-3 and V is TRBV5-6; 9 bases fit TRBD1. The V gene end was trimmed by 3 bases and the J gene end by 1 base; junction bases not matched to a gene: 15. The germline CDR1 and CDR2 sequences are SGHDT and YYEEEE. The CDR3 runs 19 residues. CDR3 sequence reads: CASSWGQGNPPMGTDTQYF. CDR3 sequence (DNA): TGTGCCAGCAGCTGGGGACAGGGTAATCCCCCGATGGGCACAGATACGCAGTATTTT.